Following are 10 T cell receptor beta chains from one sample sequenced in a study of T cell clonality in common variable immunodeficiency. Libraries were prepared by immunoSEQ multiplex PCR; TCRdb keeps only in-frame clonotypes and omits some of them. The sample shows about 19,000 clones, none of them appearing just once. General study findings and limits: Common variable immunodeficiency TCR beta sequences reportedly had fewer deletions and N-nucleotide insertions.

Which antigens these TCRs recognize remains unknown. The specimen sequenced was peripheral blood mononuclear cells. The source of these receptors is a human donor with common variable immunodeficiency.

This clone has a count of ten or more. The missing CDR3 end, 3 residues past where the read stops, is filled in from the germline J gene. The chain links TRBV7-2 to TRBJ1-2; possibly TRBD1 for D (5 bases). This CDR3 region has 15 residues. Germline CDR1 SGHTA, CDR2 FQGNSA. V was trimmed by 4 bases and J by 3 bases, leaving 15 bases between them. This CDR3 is CASSSRGTPHYGYTF. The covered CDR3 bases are TGTGCCAGCAGCTCCCGGGGGACTCCGCACTATGGC.

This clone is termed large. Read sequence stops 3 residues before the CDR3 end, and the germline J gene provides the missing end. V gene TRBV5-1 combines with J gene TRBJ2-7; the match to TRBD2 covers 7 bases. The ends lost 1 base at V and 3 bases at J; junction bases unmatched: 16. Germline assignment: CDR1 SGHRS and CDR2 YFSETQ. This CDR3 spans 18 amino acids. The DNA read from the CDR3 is TGCGCCAGCAGCTTGACTAGCGTGACCAAAAAAGCAAACTACGAG. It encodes CASSLTSVTKKANYE. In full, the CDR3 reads CASSLTSVTKKANYEQYF.

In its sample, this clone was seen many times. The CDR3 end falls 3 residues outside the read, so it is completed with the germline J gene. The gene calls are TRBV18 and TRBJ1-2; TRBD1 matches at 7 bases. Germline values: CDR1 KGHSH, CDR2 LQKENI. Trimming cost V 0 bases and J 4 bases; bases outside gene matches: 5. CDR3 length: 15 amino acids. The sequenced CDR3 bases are TGTGCCAGCTCACCACCGGGAGGGGGCGGCTATGGC. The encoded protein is CASSPPGGGGYG. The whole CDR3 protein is CASSPPGGGGYGYTF.

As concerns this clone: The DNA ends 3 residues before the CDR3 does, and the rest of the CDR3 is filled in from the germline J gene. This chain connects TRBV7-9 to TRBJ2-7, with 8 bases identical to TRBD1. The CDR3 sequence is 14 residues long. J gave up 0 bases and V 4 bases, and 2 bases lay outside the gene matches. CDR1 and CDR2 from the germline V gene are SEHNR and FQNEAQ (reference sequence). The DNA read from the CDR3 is TGTGCCAGCAGCTACAGGGGGAGCTCCTACGAG. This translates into CASSYRGSSYE. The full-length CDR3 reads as CASSYRGSSYEQYF.

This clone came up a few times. The chain's CDR3 is CASSSGLAGGLNEQFF. CDR3 bases read: TGCGCCAGCAGCTCAGGACTAGCGGGAGGATTGAATGAG. The V gene is TRBV5-1, the J gene TRBJ2-1; the match to TRBD2 covers 14 bases. The CDR3 end is not reached by the read, which stops 3 residues before it; the germline J gene fills it in. CDR1 SGHRS and CDR2 YFSETQ come from the germline V gene. The length of the CDR3 is 16 residues. Losses at the gene ends were 3 bases for V and 7 bases for J; bases not matched to a gene: 6.

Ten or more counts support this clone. Incomplete CDR3 DNA: TGCGCCAGCAGCTTCGGGGACAGGGAGGGAGAGACC. Protein: CASSFGDREGET. The CDR3 as a whole reads CASSFGDREGETQYF. V is TRBV5-1 and J is TRBJ2-5, with 9 bases aligning to TRBD1. The CDR3 goes on 3 residues after the read ends, and that part is filled in from the germline J gene. The ends lost 2 bases at V and 4 bases at J; junction bases unmatched: 6. This CDR3 region has 15 residues. Per the germline V gene, CDR1 is SGHRS and CDR2 is YFSETQ.

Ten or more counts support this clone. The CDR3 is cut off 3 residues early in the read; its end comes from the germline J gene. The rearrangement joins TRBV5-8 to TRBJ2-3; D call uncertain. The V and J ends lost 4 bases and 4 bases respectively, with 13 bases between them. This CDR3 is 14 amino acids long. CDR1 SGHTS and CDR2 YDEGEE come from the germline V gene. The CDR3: CASSVALEADTQYF. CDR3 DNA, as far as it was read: TGTGCCAGCAGCGTGGCCCTAGAGGCAGATACG.

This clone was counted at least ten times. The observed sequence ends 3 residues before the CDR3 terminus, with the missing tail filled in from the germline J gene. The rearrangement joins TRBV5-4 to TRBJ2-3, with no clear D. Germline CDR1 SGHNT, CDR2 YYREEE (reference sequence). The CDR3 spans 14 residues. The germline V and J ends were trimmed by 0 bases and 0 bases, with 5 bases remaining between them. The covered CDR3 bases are TGTGCCAGCAGCTTGGAGGTTAGCACAGATACG. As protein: CASSLEVSTDT. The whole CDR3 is CASSLEVSTDTQYF.

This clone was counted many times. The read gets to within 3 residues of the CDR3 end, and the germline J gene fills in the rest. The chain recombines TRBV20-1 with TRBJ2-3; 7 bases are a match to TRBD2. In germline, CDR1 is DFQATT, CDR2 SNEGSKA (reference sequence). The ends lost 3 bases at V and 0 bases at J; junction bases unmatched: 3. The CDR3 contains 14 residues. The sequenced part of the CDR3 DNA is TGCAGTGCTAGGCAGCGGGGTAGCACAGATACG. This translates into CSARQRGSTDT. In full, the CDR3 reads CSARQRGSTDTQYF.

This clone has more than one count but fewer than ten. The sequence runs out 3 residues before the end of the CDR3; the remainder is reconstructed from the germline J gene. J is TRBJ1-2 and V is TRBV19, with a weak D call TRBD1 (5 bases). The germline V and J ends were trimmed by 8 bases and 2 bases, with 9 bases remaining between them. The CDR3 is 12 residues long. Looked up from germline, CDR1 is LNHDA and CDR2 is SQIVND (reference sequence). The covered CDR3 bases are TGTGCCAGTGTAGACAGAAACTATGGC. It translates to CASVDRNYG. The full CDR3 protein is CASVDRNYGYTF.